The source of this T cell receptor (beta chain) is a study of Ad26.COV2.S vaccination and SARS-CoV-2 variants. As for the study in general: Sample donor was a member of the COV1001 Ad26.COV2.S trial arm.

This clone came up a few times. The target antigen is unknown. This CDR3 spans 13 amino acids. The V and J ends lost 5 bases and 2 bases respectively, with 10 bases between them. The germline CDR1 and CDR2 sequences are PRHDT and FYEKMQ (reference sequence). This sample's treatment: around 19 received Ad26.COV2.S at low or high dose, single or two shots; roughly 5 received placebo; per-sample allocation not given. It was on day 63 after the first vaccine or placebo injection that samples were taken. Findings and limits, study-wide: Breadth measured for non-spike TCRs was similar across vaccine and placebo recipients. There was a possibility that the TCR breadth and depth analyses underestimated total T cell responses.

Some clones are missing from TCRdb's copy, which holds only in-frame ones; the method was immunoSEQ multiplex PCR. There are approximately 420,000 clones in the sample; 88% occur only once, and 3.6% lies in the top ten. The chain joins TRBV13 to TRBJ2-7, with D tentatively TRBD1 (6 bases). The material was peripheral blood, obtained in a trial of Ad26.COV2.S vaccine versus placebo. This clonotype was obtained from a person aged 18-65 years who received the Ad26.COV2.S COVID-19 vaccine or a placebo. The CDR3 DNA reads TGTGCCAGCAGCGAGGGACACGCCTACGAGCAGTACTTC. Translated: CASSEGHAYEQYF.